The 19 T cell receptor beta chains below come from one sample, sequenced in a study of CD8 T cells in ankylosing spondylitis. What these receptors recognize is not known. Each CDR3 protein gets one entry after TCRdb re-called the 5' RACE reads with MiXCR. The table lists some 700,000 distinct CDR3 sequences, 15% to 20% of them singletons. The study, taken as a whole, reports: Within ankylosing spondylitis blood, a TCR beta motif made up of eight or nine highly homologous variants appeared to be characteristic.

The sample comprised blood, either unsorted or a sorted T cell fraction (not recorded which). These receptors were obtained from a male donor with ankylosing spondylitis.

This clonotype appeared a single time. The chain couples TRBV25-1 to TRBJ1-1; D unclear. The ends were cut back, 6 bases at V and 1 base at J, with 12 bases in the middle. Looked up from germline, CDR1 is MGHDK and CDR2 is SYGVNS. The CDR3 is made up of 14 amino acids. CDR3 sequence (DNA): TGTGCCAGCAGGGTCGCCGGCGCGAACACTGAAGCTTTCTTT. Its protein product is CASRVAGANTEAFF.

This chain joins TRBV20-1 and TRBJ1-5; D remains ambiguous. V lost 3 bases, J lost 3 bases, and 12 bases lay in between. The CDR3 has 14 amino acids. Germline lookup yields CDR1 DFQATT and CDR2 SNEGSKA (reference sequence). The CDR3 DNA reads TGCAGTGCTAGCGGGTTCCTATCCAATCAGCCCCAGCATTTT. Translated, it gives CSASGFLSNQPQHF.

The J gene is TRBJ2-4, the V gene TRBV20-1; D unclear. Trimming cost V 1 base and J 0 bases, with 13 bases left between them. The CDR3 length is 16 residues. The germline V gene has CDR1 DFQATT and CDR2 SNEGSKA (reference sequence). CDR3 nucleotide sequence: TGCAGTGCTAGAGGGCACCTCCAACTAGCCAAAAACATTCAGTACTTC. It codes for CSARGHLQLAKNIQYF.

This clonotype occurred many times. The J gene is TRBJ2-1, the V gene TRBV29-1, with D possibly matching TRBD2 (6 bases). Looked up from germline, CDR1 is SQVTM and CDR2 is ANQGSEA. The CDR3 has 17 residues. Trimming stripped 0 bases from V and 0 bases from J, with 15 bases between. The CDR3 region is CSVEDLAGGVSYNEQFF. The CDR3 nucleotides read TGCAGCGTTGAAGACCTCGCTGGCGGGGTCTCCTACAATGAGCAGTTCTTC.

The table lists this clonotype with a few counts. This chain joins TRBV29-1 and TRBJ2-7; D gene unclear. The germline V gene encodes CDR1 SQVTM and CDR2 ANQGSEA. Trimming cost V 4 bases and J 1 base, with 11 bases left between them. The CDR3 is made up of 13 amino acids. The CDR3 reads CSVAYGESYEQYF. DNA for the CDR3: TGCAGCGTTGCGTATGGGGAATCCTACGAGCAGTACTTC.

This chain links TRBV3-1 with TRBJ2-7; D not certain. Deletions cut 6 bases from V and 2 bases from J, with 8 bases between. The CDR3 consists of 12 residues. Germline loops: CDR1 LGHDT, CDR2 YNNKEL (reference sequence). The DNA of the CDR3 is TGTGCCAGCAGTCGTACCACCTACGAGCAGTACTTC. Its protein is CASSRTTYEQYF.

This clonotype was observed a few times. The chain has TRBV29-1 and TRBJ2-1; the D gene could be TRBD1 or TRBD2 (5 bases each). Germline loops: CDR1 SQVTM, CDR2 ANQGSEA. V lost 6 bases to trimming and J lost 5 bases, with 14 bases between them. There are 13 residues in the CDR3. The CDR3 region is CSVQGPDNNEQFF. The CDR3, as DNA: TGCAGCGTCCAGGGACCAGATAACAATGAGCAGTTCTTC.

This chain connects TRBV11-2 to TRBJ1-5; the D gene is possibly TRBD1 (5 bases). The CDR3 length is 13 residues. Germline V gives CDR1 SGHAT, CDR2 FQNNGV. Deletions cut 4 bases from V and 5 bases from J, with 9 bases between. The CDR3 loop is CASSSQGDQPQHF. The CDR3 nucleotides read TGTGCCAGCAGCTCTCAGGGTGATCAGCCCCAGCATTTT.

Concerning this clonotype itself: Compared with germline, one end of the junction differs, possibly owing to a read error. The chain couples TRBV7-7 to TRBJ1-5; TRBD1 is a possible D gene (6 bases). This CDR3 has 20 amino acids. CDR1 is SSHAT, CDR2 FNYEAQ, per germline (reference sequence). CDR3 nucleotide sequence: TGTGCTAGCAGCTCACCCTTCTCCGGGGACACCCCTGTTAGCAATCAGCCCCAGCATTTT. It is translated as CASSSPFSGDTPVSNQPQHF.

This clonotype was seen only a few times. The genes are TRBV4-1 and TRBJ2-2, with 9 bases lining up with TRBD2. V gave up 1 base and J gave up 6 bases; unmatched junction bases: 12. The CDR3 runs to 18 residues. Germline CDR1 and CDR2: MGHRA and YSYEKL. The CDR3 bases are TGCGCCAGCAGCCAAGGTGGACTAGCGTCACTCCTGGCCGGGGAGCTGTTTTTT. Translating gives CASSQGGLASLLAGELFF.

The chain employs TRBV27 and TRBJ2-1; D is perhaps TRBD2 (6 bases). The CDR3 has 13 amino acids. V lost 6 bases, J lost 11 bases, and 17 bases lay in between. The germline gives CDR1 MNHEY, CDR2 SMNVEV (reference sequence). The CDR3: CASSQSKLAKQFF. Written as DNA, the CDR3 is TGTGCCAGCAGCCAATCCAAACTAGCAAAGCAGTTCTTC.

V and J are TRBV29-1 and TRBJ2-1; 7 positions match TRBD1. The CDR3 totals 13 residues. V dropped 4 bases and J dropped 3; count of bases not matched to a gene: 3. Germline V lookup: CDR1 SQVTM, CDR2 ANQGSEA. In DNA form, the CDR3 reads TGCAGCGTTGGCCAGGGGGACTACAATGAGCAGTTCTTC. This gives the protein CSVGQGDYNEQFF.

The chain couples TRBV4-1 to TRBJ2-1; possibly TRBD1 for D (6 bases). The germline V gene encodes CDR1 MGHRA and CDR2 YSYEKL. V shed 5 bases and J shed 4 bases, with 15 bases lying between them. CDR3 size: 15 residues. The CDR3 sequence is CASSTGQFEYNEQFF. In nucleotides, the CDR3 is TGCGCCAGCAGCACCGGACAGTTCGAATACAATGAGCAGTTCTTC.

This sequence joins TRBV24-1 and TRBJ1-1; D unclear. V shed 5 bases and J shed 1 base, with 13 bases lying between them. From germline, CDR1 is KGHDR and CDR2 SFDVKD. The CDR3 contains 15 residues. The CDR3 bases are TGTGCCACCAGTGCCAAAGGGATACCGAACACTGAAGCTTTCTTT. Translating it yields CATSAKGIPNTEAFF.

This clonotype appeared a few times. This chain connects TRBV20-1 to TRBJ2-7; possibly TRBD2 for D (5 bases). The CDR3 sequence is 17 residues long. V was pared by 0 bases and J by 0 bases, with 18 bases between. Germline V gene lookup returns CDR1 DFQATT and CDR2 SNEGSKA (reference sequence). CDR3: CSARDGEEGSRSYEQYF. The CDR3 DNA reads as TGCAGTGCTAGAGATGGCGAGGAAGGGAGCCGCTCCTACGAGCAGTACTTC.

This clonotype was observed a handful of times. The rearrangement uses TRBV2 and TRBJ2-1; weak D call: TRBD2 (5 bases). V gave up 3 bases and J gave up 9 bases, with 12 bases separating them. CDR1 and CDR2 (germline): SNHLY, FYNNEI. There are 13 residues in the CDR3. The CDR3 region is CASSDPSSTEQFF. DNA of the CDR3: TGTGCCAGCAGTGACCCTTCTAGCACTGAGCAGTTCTTC.

A few counts support this clonotype. Here the CDR3 DNA reads TGCAGTGCTTCCGGGACAGGGGAGAAGGTGATCTACGAGCAGTACTTC. It codes for CSASGTGEKVIYEQYF. The genes are TRBV20-1 and TRBJ2-7; 10 bases are shared with TRBD1. After removal of 5 bases from V and 3 bases from J, the junction contained 13 bases not matched to a gene. The germline CDR1 and CDR2 sequences are DFQATT and SNEGSKA (reference sequence). There are 16 residues in the CDR3.

Only a few counts were recorded for this clonotype. J is TRBJ2-3 and V is TRBV4-3, with TRBD1 matching 12 bases. J gave up 4 bases and V 4 bases, and 9 bases lay outside the gene matches. Germline CDR1 is LGHNA and CDR2 is YSLEER. This CDR3 contains 17 residues. The CDR3 loop is CASSRKGGQGASDTQYF. The CDR3 coding sequence is TGCGCCAGCAGCCGAAAAGGGGGACAGGGGGCATCAGATACGCAGTATTTT.

This clonotype was recorded many times. The chain combines TRBV10-3 with TRBJ1-1, with 9 bases matching TRBD1. This CDR3 has 14 residues. In germline, CDR1 is ENHRY, CDR2 SYGVKD. V was clipped by 6 bases and J by 8 bases; unmatched bases: 10. CDR3 amino acids: CAIRRMGQGGEAFF. The DNA of the CDR3 is TGTGCCATCAGACGGATGGGACAGGGCGGCGAAGCTTTCTTT.